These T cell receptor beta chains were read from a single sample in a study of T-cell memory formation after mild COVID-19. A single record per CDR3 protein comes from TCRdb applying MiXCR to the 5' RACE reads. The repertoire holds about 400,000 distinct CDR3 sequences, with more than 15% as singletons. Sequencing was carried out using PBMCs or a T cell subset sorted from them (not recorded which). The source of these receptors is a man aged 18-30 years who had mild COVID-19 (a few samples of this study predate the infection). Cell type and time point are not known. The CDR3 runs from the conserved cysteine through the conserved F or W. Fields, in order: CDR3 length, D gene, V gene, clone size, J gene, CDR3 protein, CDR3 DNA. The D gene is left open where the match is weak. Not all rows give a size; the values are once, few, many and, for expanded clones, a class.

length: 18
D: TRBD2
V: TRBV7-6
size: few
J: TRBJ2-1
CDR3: CASSVISGGNDKVNEQFF
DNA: TGTGCCAGCAGCGTTATTAGCGGGGGGAACGATAAAGTCAATGAGCAGTTCTTC

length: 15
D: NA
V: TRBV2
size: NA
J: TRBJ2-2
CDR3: CASSVGRMNTGELFF
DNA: TGTGCCAGCAGTGTGGGCCGGATGAACACCGGGGAGCTGTTTTTT

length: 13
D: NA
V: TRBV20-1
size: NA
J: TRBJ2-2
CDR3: CSAAPINTGELFF
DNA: TGCAGTGCCGCCCCAATAAACACCGGGGAGCTGTTTTTT

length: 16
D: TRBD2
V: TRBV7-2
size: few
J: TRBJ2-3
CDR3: CASSLRASGYTDTQYF
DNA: TGTGCCAGCAGCTTACGGGCTAGCGGGTACACAGATACGCAGTATTTT

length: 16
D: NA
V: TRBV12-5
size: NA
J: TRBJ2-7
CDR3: CASGLVLSRDIYEQYF
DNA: TGTGCTAGTGGTTTGGTCCTCTCCCGGGATATCTACGAGCAGTACTTC

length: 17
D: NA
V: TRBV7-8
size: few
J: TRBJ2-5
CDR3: CASRHRRIASEQETQYF
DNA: TGTGCCAGCAGACACAGACGTATCGCTAGCGAACAAGAGACCCAGTACTTC

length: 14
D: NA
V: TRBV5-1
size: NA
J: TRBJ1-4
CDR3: CASSLVTANEKLFF
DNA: TGCGCCAGCAGCTTGGTGACCGCTAATGAAAAACTGTTTTTT

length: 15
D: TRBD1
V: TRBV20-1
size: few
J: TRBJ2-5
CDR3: CSARSRDRGQETQYF
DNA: TGCAGTGCTAGATCCCGGGACAGGGGCCAAGAGACCCAGTACTTC

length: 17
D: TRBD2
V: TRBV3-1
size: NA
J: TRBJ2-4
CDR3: CASSQLRGGRLENIQYF
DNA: TGTGCCAGCAGCCAGTTGCGGGGGGGCCGGCTTGAGAACATTCAGTACTTC

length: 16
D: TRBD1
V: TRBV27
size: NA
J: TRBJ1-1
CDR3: CASSLRQGAGNTEAFF
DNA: TGTGCCAGCAGTTTACGACAGGGGGCGGGGAACACTGAAGCTTTCTTT

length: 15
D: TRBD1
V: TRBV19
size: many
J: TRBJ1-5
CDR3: CASAPGGVRNQPQHF
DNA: TGTGCCAGTGCCCCAGGGGGCGTTCGCAATCAGCCCCAGCATTTT

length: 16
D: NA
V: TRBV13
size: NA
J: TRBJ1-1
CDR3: CASSVTGVRTLTEAFF
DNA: TGTGCCAGCAGCGTCACCGGGGTTCGGACACTAACTGAAGCTTTCTTT

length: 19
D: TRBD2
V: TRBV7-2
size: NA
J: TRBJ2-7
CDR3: CASSRPGLAGGRSSYEQYF
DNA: TGTGCCAGCAGCAGACCGGGACTAGCGGGGGGGAGGAGCTCCTACGAGCAGTACTTC